This T cell receptor beta chain was identified in a study of shared clonotypes between healthy human individuals. The wider study: Those who served as donors were two women and a few men between the ages of 18 and 49.

Notes on the study in general: The generation probabilities recorded for non-shared clonotypes fell below those of clonotypes shared by all four donors.

V gave up 6 bases and J gave up 9 bases; unmatched junction bases: 9. The CDR3 has 15 residues. Germline loops: CDR1 SEHNR, CDR2 FQNEAQ (reference sequence). The study ran the assay at deep level. Replicate PCRs run on sorted subsets employed 200 ng DNA, approximately 30,000 T cell genomes. Assay used: immunoSEQ multiplex PCR; TCRdb lists only in-frame clones, some missing. The sample has approximately 1.1 million clones, 70% to 80% seen once. On this clone itself: Antigen specificity is unknown.

The sequenced sample consisted of memory CD4+ T cells from PBMCs. The subset denotes: CD45RA-negative fraction. J is TRBJ2-1 and V is TRBV7-9; 12 nucleotides line up with TRBD2. This clonotype was obtained from a man aged 18 to 29 in good health. Some clones in this sample may be carry-over from other donors' samples. DNA for the CDR3: TGTGCCAGCAGTCGGACTAGCGGGGACTTGGGTGAGCAGTTCTTC. Translating it yields CASSRTSGDLGEQFF.